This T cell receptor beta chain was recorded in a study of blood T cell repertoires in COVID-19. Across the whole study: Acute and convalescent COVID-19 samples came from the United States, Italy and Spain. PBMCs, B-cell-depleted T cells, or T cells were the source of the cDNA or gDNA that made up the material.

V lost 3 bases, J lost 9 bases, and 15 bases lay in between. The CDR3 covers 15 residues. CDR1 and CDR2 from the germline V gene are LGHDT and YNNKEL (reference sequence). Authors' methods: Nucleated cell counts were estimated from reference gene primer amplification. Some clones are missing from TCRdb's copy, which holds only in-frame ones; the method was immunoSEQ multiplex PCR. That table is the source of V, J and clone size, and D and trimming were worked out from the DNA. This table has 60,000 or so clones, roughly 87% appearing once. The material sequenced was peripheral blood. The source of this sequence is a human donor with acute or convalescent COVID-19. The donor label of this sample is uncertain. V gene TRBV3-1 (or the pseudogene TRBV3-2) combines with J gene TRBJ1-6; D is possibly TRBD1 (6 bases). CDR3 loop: CASSQRVVRGSPLHF. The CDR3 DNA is TGTGCCAGCAGCCAGAGAGTTGTCAGGGGTTCACCCCTCCACTTT.